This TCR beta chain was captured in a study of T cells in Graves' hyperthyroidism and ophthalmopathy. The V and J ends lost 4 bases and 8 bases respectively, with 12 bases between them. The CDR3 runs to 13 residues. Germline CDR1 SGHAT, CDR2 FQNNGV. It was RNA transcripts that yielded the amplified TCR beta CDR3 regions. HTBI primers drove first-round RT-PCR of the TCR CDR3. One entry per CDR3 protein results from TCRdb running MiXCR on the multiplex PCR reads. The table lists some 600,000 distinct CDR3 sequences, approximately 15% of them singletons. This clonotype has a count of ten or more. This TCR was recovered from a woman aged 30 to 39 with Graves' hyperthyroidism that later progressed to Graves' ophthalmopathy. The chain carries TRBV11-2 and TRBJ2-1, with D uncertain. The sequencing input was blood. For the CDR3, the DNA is TGTGCCAGCAGCTCCGGCCCTAAGGATGAGCAGTTCTTC. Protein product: CASSSGPKDEQFF.